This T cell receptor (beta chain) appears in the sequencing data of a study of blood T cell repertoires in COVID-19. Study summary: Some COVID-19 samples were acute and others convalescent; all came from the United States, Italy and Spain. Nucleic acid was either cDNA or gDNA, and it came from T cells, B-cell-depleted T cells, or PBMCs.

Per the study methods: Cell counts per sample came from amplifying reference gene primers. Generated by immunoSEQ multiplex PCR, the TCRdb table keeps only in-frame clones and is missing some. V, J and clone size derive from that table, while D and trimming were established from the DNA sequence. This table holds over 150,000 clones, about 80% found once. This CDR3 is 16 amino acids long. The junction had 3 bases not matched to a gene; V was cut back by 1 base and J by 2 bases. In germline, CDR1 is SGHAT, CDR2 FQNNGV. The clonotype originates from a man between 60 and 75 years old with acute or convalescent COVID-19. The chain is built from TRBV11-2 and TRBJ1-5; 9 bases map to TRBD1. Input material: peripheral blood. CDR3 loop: CASSLGQGVRNQPQHF. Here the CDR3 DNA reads TGTGCCAGCAGCTTAGGACAGGGGGTGCGCAATCAGCCCCAGCATTTT. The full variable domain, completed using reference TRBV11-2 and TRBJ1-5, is EAGVAQSPRYKIIEKRQSVAFWCNPISGHATLYWYQQILGQGPKLLIQFQNNGVVDDSQLPKDRFSAERLKGVDSTLKIQPAKLEDSAVYLCASSLGQGVRNQPQHFGDGTRLSIL.